The sequence of this T cell receptor beta chain was determined in a study of blood T cells in healthy people across ages. Study-level information: About one barcoded beta molecule per two T cells was captured by template switching. Study-level points and caveats: Possibly, changes in expanded clonotypes were confounded because donor CMV status was unknown.

CDR1 is SGHTA, CDR2 FQGNSA, per germline. This CDR3 region has 18 residues. Germline trimming cut 6 bases from V and 0 bases from J; bases unmatched to any gene: 12. Primers used in a second PCR of about 7 to 12 cycles were a sample-barcoded 5' primer and a J-beta primer mix. Template switching added a 12-random-nucleotide identifier to every cDNA molecule. TCRdb independently ran MiXCR on the 5' RACE reads; one entry per CDR3 protein. This sample yields more than 550,000 distinct CDR3 sequences, of which about 24% are seen a single time; roughly 22% belongs to the top ten. This clonotype has only a few counts. Its antigen is undetermined.

This TCR was sampled from a man between 65 and 85 years old in good health. Sequenced sample: blood. The V call is TRBV7-2, the J call TRBJ2-5, with 11 positions matching TRBD2. The CDR3 reads CASSLGLAGGRYQETQYF. The CDR3 nucleotides read TGTGCCAGCAGTCTAGGCCTAGCGGGAGGTCGGTACCAAGAGACCCAGTACTTC.